This T cell receptor (beta chain) comes out of a study of post-analysis software for immune sequencing data. In this sample, this clonotype turned up a few times. Its target is unknown. CDR3 length: 14 amino acids. V lost 6 bases and J lost 0, with 12 bases in between. The library was made from cDNA and included unique molecular identifiers. Around 500,000 cDNA molecules were obtained per 1 to 10 million input T cells. From the PCR reads, TCRdb called clonotypes with MiXCR, one entry per CDR3 protein. The sample has 550,000 to 700,000 distinct CDR3 sequences; about 40% are singletons. The study, taken as a whole, reports: Strong co-clustering by F measure linked samples that shared a preparation batch. In patients, TRBV5-6, TRBV5-1 and TRBV20-1 belonged to five TRBV segments found more frequently than in controls. Among multiple sclerosis patients, normalized Chao1 diversity was significantly below that of controls.

The receptor's source is a girl aged 5 to 17 with multiple sclerosis. Sequencing was done on a sample of blood. The chain recombines TRBV12-3 or TRBV12-4 with TRBJ2-7; D gene uncertain. CDR3 sequence reads: CASSPQEVSYEQYF. CDR3 coding DNA: TGTGCCAGCAGCCCTCAAGAGGTCTCCTACGAGCAGTACTTC.